This T cell receptor (beta chain) appears in the sequencing data of a study of T cell responses to AZD1222 COVID-19 vaccine. This clone has just one count. The CDR3 contains 17 residues. Germline V gives CDR1 LGHDT, CDR2 YNNKEL (reference sequence). Trimming removed 3 bases from V and 5 bases from J; junction bases left unmatched: 14. Method: immunoSEQ multiplex PCR; TCRdb's copy keeps in-frame clones and lacks some. In the table there are over 130,000 clones, around 90% of which are singletons. Sequencing was performed on peripheral blood, taken 28 days after the second AZD1222 dose. The clonotype was recovered from an adult who received the AZD1222 COVID-19 vaccine. The rearrangement joins TRBV3-1 (or the pseudogene TRBV3-2) to TRBJ2-7; 9 positions match TRBD1. In nucleotides, the CDR3 is TGTGCCAGCAGCCAGACCGTCGGGGGACAGGGCCCCCACGAGCAGTACTTC. Translation: CASSQTVGGQGPHEQYF.